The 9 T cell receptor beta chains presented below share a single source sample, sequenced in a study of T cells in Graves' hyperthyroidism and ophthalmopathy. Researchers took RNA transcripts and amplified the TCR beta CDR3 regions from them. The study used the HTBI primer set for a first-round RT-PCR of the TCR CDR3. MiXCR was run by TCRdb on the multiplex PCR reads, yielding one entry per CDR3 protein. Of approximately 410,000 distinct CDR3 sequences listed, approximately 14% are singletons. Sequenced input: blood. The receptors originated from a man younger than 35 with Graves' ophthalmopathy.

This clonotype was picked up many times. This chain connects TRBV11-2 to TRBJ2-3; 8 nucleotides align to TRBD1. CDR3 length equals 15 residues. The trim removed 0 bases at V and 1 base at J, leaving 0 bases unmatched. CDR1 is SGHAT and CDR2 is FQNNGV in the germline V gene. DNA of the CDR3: TGTGCCAGCAGCTTAGAGGGACAGGGCACAGATACGCAGTATTTT. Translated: CASSLEGQGTDTQYF.

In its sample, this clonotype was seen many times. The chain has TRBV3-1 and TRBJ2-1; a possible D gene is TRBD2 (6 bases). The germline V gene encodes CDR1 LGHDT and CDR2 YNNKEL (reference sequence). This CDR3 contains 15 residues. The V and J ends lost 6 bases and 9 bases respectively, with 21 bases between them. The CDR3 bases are TGTGCCAGCAGTCTTCCGGGACTCAATCAGCCTGAGCAGTTCTTC. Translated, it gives CASSLPGLNQPEQFF.

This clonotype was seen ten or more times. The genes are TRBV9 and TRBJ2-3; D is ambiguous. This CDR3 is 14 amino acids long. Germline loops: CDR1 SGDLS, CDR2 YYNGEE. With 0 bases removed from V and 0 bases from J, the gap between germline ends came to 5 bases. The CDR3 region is CASSVGSSTDTQYF. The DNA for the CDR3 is TGTGCCAGCAGCGTAGGTAGTAGCACAGATACGCAGTATTTT.

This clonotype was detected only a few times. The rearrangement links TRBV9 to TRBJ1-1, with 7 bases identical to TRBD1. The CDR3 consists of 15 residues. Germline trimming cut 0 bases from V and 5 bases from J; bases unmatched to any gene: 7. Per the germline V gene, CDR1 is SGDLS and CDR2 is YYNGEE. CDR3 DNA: TGTGCCAGCAGCGTAGTAGGGGGCTCGCGGACTGAAGCTTTCTTT. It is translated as CASSVVGGSRTEAFF.

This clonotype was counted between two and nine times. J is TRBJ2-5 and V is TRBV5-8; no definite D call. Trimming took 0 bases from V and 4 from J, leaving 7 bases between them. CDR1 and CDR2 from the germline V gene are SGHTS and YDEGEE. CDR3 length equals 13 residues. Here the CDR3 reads CASSLARPETQYF. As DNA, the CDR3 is TGTGCCAGCAGCTTGGCCAGGCCAGAGACCCAGTACTTC.

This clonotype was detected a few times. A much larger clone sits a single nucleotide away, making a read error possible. CDR3 in DNA: TGCAGTGCTAGAGTACGGACTAGCAATCAGCCCCAGCATTTT. This sequence encodes CSARVRTSNQPQHF. V and J are TRBV20-1 and TRBJ1-5; D is unclear. Trimming left V 1 base short and J 0 bases short, with 7 bases between. Germline values: CDR1 DFQATT, CDR2 SNEGSKA (reference sequence). This CDR3 is 14 amino acids long.

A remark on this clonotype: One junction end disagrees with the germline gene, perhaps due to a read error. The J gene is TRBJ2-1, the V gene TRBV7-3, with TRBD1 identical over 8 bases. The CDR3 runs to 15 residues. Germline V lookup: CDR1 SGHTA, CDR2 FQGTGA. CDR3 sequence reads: CASSLGQGGYNERFF. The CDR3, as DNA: TGTGCCAGCAGCTTAGGACAGGGAGGCTACAATGAGCGGTTCTTC.

The CDR3 is CASSPGGPNVLTF. The CDR3 nucleotides read TGTGCCAGCAGTCCAGGGGGGCCCAACGTCCTGACTTTC. The rearrangement uses TRBV12-3 or TRBV12-4 and TRBJ2-6; tentatively, D is TRBD1 (7 bases). Trimming removed 5 bases from V and 8 bases from J, with 10 bases in between. CDR3 length: 13 amino acids.

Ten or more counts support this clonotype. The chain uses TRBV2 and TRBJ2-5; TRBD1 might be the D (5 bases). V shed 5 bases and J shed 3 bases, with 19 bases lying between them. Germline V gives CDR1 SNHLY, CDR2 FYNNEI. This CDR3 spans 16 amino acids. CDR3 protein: CASSRTLNPLKETQYF. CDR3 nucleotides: TGTGCCAGCAGTCGGACACTCAATCCCCTAAAAGAGACCCAGTACTTC. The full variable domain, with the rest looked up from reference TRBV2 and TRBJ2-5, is EPEVTQTPSHQVTQMGQEVILRCVPISNHLYFYWYRQILGQKVEFLVSFYNNEISEKSEIFDDQFSVERPDGSNFTLKIRSTKLEDSAMYFCASSRTLNPLKETQYFGPGTRLLVL.